This is a list of T cell receptor beta chains from one sample in a study of cytomegalovirus exposure and HLA in healthy donors. The method was immunoSEQ multiplex PCR; TCRdb's version includes in-frame clones alone and lacks a portion of them. This listing includes about 110,000 clones. The material sequenced was PBMCs. The receptor set was obtained from a man aged 25-40 years in good health and CMV-seronegative. Each CDR3 is given with its conserved first and last residue. The D gene is left open where the match is weak.

J gene,V gene,D gene,CDR3 protein,CDR3 DNA
TRBJ2-3,TRBV6-5,NA,CASSYSRGETDTQYF,TGTGCCAGCAGTTACTCGCGCGGGGAAACAGATACGCAGTATTTT
TRBJ2-2,TRBV12-5,TRBD1,CASGFTGARGGELFF,TGTGCTAGTGGTTTTACAGGGGCCCGGGGCGGGGAGCTGTTTTTT
TRBJ2-3,TRBV7-9,TRBD2,CASSARGATDTQYF,TGTGCCAGCAGCGCGCGGGGGGCCACAGATACGCAGTATTTT
TRBJ1-2,TRBV19,NA,CASSIRNRVEGYTF,TGTGCCAGTAGTATAAGGAACAGGGTAGAAGGCTACACCTTC
TRBJ1-2,TRBV6-5,NA,CASSYGVGSGYTF,TGTGCCAGCAGTTACGGTGTGGGGAGCGGCTACACCTTC
TRBJ2-3,TRBV19,NA,CASSRDISTDTQYF,TGTGCCAGTAGTAGGGACATATCCACAGATACGCAGTATTTT
TRBJ2-7,TRBV18,NA,CASSPPAGQTYEQYF,TGTGCCAGCTCACCACCGGCGGGACAGACCTACGAGCAGTACTTC
TRBJ2-1,TRBV29-1,TRBD1,CSDSGTGGAYNEQFF,TGCAGCGATTCCGGGACAGGGGGGGCCTACAATGAGCAGTTCTTC
TRBJ2-5,TRBV10-3,NA,CAISETGKGTRTQYF,TGTGCCATCAGTGAGACAGGGAAGGGAACAAGAACCCAGTACTTC
TRBJ1-1,TRBV18,NA,CASSPSRGTEAFF,TGTGCCAGCTCACCATCCAGAGGCACTGAAGCTTTCTTT
TRBJ1-2,TRBV19,NA,CASSIQGGNYGYTF,TGTGCCAGTAGTATACAGGGCGGTAACTATGGCTACACCTTC
TRBJ2-7,TRBV12-5,TRBD2,CASGAGTSGTYEQYF,TGTGCTAGTGGTGCCGGGACTAGCGGCACCTACGAGCAGTACTTC
TRBJ2-5,TRBV25-1,NA,CASSPQAETQYF,TGTGCCAGCAGTCCCCAGGCCGAGACCCAGTACTTC
TRBJ2-7,TRBV2,NA,CASGIAPTYEQYF,TGTGCCAGCGGTATAGCTCCTACCTACGAGCAGTACTTC
TRBJ2-5,TRBV7-2,NA,CASSKEKTQYF,TGTGCCAGCAGCAAAGAGAAAACCCAGTACTTC